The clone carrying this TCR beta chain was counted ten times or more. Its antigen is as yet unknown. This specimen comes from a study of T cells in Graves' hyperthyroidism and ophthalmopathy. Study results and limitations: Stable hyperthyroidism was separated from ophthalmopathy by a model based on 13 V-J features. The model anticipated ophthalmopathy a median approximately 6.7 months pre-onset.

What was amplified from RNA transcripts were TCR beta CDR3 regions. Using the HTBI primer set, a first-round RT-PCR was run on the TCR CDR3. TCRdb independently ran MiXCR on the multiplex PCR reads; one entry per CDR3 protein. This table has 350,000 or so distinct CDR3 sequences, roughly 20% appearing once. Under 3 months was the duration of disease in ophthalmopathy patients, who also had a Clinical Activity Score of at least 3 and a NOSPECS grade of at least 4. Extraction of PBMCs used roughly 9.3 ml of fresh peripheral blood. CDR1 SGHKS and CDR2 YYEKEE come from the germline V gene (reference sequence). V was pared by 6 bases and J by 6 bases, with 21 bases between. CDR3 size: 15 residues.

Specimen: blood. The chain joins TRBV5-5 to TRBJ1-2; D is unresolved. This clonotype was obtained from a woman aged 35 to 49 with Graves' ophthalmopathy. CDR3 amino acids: CASTLLRPGKDGYTF. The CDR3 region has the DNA TGTGCCAGCACCCTGCTTCGGCCGGGAAAGGATGGCTACACCTTC. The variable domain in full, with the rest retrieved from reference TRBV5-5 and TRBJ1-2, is DAGVTQSPTHLIKTRGQQVTLRCSPISGHKSVSWYQQVLGQGPQFIFQYYEKEERGRGNFPDRFSARQFPNYSSELNVNALLLGDSALYLCASTLLRPGKDGYTFGSGTRLTVV.